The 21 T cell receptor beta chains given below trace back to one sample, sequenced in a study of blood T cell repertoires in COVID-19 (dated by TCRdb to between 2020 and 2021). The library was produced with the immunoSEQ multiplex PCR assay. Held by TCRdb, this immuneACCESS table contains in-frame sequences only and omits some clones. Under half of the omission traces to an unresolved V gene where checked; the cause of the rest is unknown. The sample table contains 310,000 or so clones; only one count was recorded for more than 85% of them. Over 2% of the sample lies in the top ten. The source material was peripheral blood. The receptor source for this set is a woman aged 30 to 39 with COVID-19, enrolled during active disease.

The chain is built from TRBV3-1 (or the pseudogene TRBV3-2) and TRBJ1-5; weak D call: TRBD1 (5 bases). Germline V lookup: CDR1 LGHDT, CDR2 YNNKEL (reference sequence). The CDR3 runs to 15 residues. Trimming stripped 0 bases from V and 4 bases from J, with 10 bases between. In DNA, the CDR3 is TGTGCCAGCAGCCAAGATAACAGGATGAATCAGCCCCAGCATTTT. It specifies CASSQDNRMNQPQHF.

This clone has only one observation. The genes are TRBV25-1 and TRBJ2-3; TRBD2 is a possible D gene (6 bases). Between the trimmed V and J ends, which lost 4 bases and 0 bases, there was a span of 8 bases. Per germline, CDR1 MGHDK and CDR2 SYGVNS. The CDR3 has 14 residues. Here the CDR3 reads CASSGGLSTDTQYF. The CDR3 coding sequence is TGTGCCAGCAGTGGAGGACTAAGCACAGATACGCAGTATTTT.

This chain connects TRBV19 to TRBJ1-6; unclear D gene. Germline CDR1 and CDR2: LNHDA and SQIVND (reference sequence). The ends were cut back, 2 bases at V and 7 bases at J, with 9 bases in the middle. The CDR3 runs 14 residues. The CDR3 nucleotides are TGTGCCAGTAGTATAAATGAGAGGAATTCACCCCTCCACTTT. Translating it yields CASSINERNSPLHF.

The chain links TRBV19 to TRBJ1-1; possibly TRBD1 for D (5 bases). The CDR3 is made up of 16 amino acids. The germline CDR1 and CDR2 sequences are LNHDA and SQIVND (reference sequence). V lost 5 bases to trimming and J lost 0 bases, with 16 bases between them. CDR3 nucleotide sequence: TGTGCCAGTAGTGAGGGAGGGGTTGTGATGAACACTGAAGCTTTCTTT. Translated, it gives CASSEGGVVMNTEAFF.

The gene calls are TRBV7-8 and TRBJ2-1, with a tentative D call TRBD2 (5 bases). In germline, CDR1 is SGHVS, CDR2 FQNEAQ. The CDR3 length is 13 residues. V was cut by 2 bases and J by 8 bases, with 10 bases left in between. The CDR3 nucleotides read TGTGCCAGCAGCTTATACGGGAAACATGAGCAGTTCTTC. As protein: CASSLYGKHEQFF.

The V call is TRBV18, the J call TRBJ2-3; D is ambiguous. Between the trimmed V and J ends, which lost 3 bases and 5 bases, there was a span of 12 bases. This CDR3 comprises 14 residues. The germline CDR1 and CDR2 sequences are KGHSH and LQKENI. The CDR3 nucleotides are TGTGCCAGCTCACCCCTGGCAGACAAAGATACGCAGTATTTT. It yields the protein CASSPLADKDTQYF.

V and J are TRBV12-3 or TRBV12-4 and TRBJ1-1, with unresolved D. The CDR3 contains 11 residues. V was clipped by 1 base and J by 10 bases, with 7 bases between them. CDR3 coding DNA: TGTGCCAGCAGTTTAGGACGAGGAGCTTTCTTT. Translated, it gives CASSLGRGAFF.

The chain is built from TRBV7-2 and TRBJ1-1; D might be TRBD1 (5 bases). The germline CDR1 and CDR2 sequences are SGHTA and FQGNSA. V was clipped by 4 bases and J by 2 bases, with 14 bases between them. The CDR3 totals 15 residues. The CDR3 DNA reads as TGTGCCAGCAGCTACCCGAGCGGGGGAAACACTGAAGCTTTCTTT. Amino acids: CASSYPSGGNTEAFF.

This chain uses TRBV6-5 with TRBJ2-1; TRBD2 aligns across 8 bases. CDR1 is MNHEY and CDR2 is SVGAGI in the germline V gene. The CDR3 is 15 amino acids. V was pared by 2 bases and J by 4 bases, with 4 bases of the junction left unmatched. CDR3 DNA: TGTGCCAGCAGTTACGTAGCGGGAACTTACAATGAGCAGTTCTTC. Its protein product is CASSYVAGTYNEQFF.

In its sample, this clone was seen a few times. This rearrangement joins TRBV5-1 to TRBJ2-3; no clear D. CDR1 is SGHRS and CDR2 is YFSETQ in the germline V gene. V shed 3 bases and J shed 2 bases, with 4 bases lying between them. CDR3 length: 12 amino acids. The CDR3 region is CASSYNTDTQYF. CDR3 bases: TGCGCCAGCAGCTATAACACAGATACGCAGTATTTT.

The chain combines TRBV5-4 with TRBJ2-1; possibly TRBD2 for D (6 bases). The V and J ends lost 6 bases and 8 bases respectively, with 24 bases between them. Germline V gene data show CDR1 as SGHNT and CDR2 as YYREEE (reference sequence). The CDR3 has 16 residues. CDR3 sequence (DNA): TGTGCCAGCAACAATATTCTCGGGGGTGCTTTGGATGAGCAGTTCTTC. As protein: CASNNILGGALDEQFF.

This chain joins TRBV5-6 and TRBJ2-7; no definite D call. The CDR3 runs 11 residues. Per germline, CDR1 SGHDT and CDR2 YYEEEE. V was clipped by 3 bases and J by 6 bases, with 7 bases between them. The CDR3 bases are TGTGCCAGCAGCTCTAGGAGCGAGCAGTACTTC. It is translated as CASSSRSEQYF.

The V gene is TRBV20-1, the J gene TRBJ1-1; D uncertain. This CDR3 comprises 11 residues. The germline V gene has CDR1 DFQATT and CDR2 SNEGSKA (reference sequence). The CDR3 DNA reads TGCAGCGGTGTCCCGGGCACTGAAGCTTTCTTT. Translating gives CSGVPGTEAFF.

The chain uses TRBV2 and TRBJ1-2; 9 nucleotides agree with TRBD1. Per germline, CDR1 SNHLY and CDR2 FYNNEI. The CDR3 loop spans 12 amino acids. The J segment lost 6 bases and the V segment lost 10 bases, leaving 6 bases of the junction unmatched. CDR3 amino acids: CATLGDRDGYTF. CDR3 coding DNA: TGTGCCACCCTCGGGGACAGGGATGGCTACACCTTC.

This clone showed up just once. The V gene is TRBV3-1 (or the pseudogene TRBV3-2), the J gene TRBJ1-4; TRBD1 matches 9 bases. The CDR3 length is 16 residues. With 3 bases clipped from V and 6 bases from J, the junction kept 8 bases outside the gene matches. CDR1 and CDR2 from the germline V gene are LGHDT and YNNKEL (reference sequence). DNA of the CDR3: TGTGCCAGCAGCCATGGGGTTGGACAGGGGTATGAAAAACTGTTTTTT. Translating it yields CASSHGVGQGYEKLFF.

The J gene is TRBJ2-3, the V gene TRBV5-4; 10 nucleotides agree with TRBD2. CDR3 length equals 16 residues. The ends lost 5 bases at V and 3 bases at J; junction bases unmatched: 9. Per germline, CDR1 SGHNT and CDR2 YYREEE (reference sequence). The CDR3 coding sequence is TGTGCCAGCAGTCGTGCTAGCGGGAGTTCTACAGATACGCAGTATTTT. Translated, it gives CASSRASGSSTDTQYF.

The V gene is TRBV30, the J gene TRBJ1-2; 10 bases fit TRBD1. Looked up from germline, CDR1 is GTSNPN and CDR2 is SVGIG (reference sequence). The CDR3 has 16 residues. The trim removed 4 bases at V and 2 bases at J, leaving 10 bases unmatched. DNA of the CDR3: TGTGCCTGGACCCGACAGGGGGCGTTCAAGAACTATGGCTACACCTTC. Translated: CAWTRQGAFKNYGYTF.

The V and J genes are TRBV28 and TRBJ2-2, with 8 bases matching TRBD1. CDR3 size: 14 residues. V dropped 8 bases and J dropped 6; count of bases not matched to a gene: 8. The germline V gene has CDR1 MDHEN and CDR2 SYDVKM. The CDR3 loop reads CASHGQGVAGELFF. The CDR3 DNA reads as TGTGCCAGCCACGGACAGGGCGTAGCCGGGGAGCTGTTTTTT.

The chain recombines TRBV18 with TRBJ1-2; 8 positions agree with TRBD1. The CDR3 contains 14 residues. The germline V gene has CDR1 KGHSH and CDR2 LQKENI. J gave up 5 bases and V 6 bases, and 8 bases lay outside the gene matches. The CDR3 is CASSPGQDLYGYTF. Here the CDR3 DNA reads TGTGCCAGCTCGCCGGGACAGGATCTTTATGGCTACACCTTC.

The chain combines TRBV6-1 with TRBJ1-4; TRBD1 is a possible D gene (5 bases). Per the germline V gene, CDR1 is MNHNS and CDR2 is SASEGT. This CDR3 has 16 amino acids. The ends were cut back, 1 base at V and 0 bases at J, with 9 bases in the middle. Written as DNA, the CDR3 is TGTGCCAGCAGTGAAGAGACAGATGCAACTAATGAAAAACTGTTTTTT. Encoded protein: CASSEETDATNEKLFF.

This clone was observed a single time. The CDR3 region is CASISRVDTGELFF. The CDR3 region has the DNA TGTGCCAGCATTTCCAGGGTCGACACCGGGGAGCTGTTTTTT. This chain links TRBV2 with TRBJ2-2; tentative D call: TRBD1 (5 bases). The V gene lost 7 bases and the J gene lost 3 bases, with 12 bases spanning the gap. CDR1 and CDR2 from the germline V gene are SNHLY and FYNNEI. This CDR3 spans 14 amino acids. The variable domain in full, completed from reference TRBV2 and TRBJ2-2, reads EPEVTQTPSHQVTQMGQEVILRCVPISNHLYFYWYRQILGQKVEFLVSFYNNEISEKSEIFDDQFSVERPDGSNFTLKIRSTKLEDSAMYFCASISRVDTGELFFGEGSRLTVL.